These T cell receptor beta chains were read from a single sample in a study of T cells in Graves' hyperthyroidism and ophthalmopathy. TCRdb re-derived calls from the multiplex PCR reads in MiXCR, one entry per CDR3 protein. The sample shows 250,000 to 300,000 distinct CDR3 sequences, roughly 18% of them seen only once. Sequencing was carried out using blood. The receptor set was obtained from a man in his fifties or sixties with Graves' ophthalmopathy. Both conserved end residues are part of each CDR3. A D gene is named only where the DNA matches it firmly. Clone size is stated in some rows and not others, as once, few, many or a class when expanded.

J: TRBJ2-7; V: TRBV5-6; size: few; D: TRBD2; DNA: TGTGCCAGCAGCTTGGTTGCGGGAGGCACCTACGAGCAGTACTTC; CDR3: CASSLVAGGTYEQYF
J: TRBJ2-1; V: TRBV27; size: .; D: TRBD2; DNA: TGTGCCAGCGTTTGGATAGGGAGTAGCGGGAGTAATGAGCAGTTCTTC; CDR3: CASVWIGSSGSNEQFF
J: TRBJ2-4; V: TRBV28; size: .; D: TRBD1; DNA: TGTGCCAGCAGCCAAGGGGGCGCGGGTGGAAACATTCAGTACTTC; CDR3: CASSQGGAGGNIQYF
J: TRBJ1-2; V: TRBV7-2; size: .; D: TRBD1; DNA: TGTGCCAGCAGCTTAGGAGGAACAGGGGGCCTCTATGGCTACACCTTC; CDR3: CASSLGGTGGLYGYTF
J: TRBJ2-1; V: TRBV5-5; size: few; D: .; DNA: TGTGCCAGCAGCTTAGTGATGGCGGGATACAATGAGCAGTTCTTC; CDR3: CASSLVMAGYNEQFF
J: TRBJ2-1; V: TRBV6-1; size: many; D: .; DNA: TGTGCCAGCAGTGAAGGAGGGGGAGGGAGGAATGAGCAGTTCTTC; CDR3: CASSEGGGGRNEQFF
J: TRBJ2-7; V: TRBV5-1; size: many; D: .; DNA: TGCGCCAGCAGCTTTTTGACCGGGGACGAGCAGTACTTC; CDR3: CASSFLTGDEQYF
J: TRBJ2-6; V: TRBV24-1; size: .; D: .; DNA: TGTGCCACCAGTGGTCCTTCCTTGAGGGTCTCTGGGGCCAACGTCCTGACTTTC; CDR3: CATSGPSLRVSGANVLTF
J: TRBJ2-7; V: TRBV28; size: many; D: .; DNA: TGTGCCAGCAGTTCCCAGGGGGGGGGGGCCTACGAGCAGTACTTC; CDR3: CASSSQGGGAYEQYF
J: TRBJ2-7; V: TRBV6-1; size: many; D: TRBD1; DNA: TGTGCCAGCAGCAAAGGACAGGGAGAGCAGTACTTC; CDR3: CASSKGQGEQYF
J: TRBJ1-3; V: TRBV7-9; size: few; D: .; DNA: TGTGCCAGCAGCTTAGAGGTTCGAGGAAACACCATATATTTT; CDR3: CASSLEVRGNTIYF
J: TRBJ2-5; V: TRBV11-2; size: .; D: TRBD2; DNA: TGTGCCAGCGTAAGGAGCAGCGGGAGTAGGGAGACCCAGTACTTC; CDR3: CASVRSSGSRETQYF
J: TRBJ1-5; V: TRBV3-1; size: .; D: .; DNA: TGTGCCAGCAGCCTGGACGGGGGGCTCAATCAGCCCCAGCATTTT; CDR3: CASSLDGGLNQPQHF
J: TRBJ2-1; V: TRBV5-1; size: many; D: .; DNA: TGCGCCAGCAGCTCGGGGGCAGGGCATTCCTACAATGAGCAGTTCTTC; CDR3: CASSSGAGHSYNEQFF
J: TRBJ2-3; V: TRBV19; size: few; D: .; DNA: TGTGCCAGTAGTCCCTGGGCTAGCACAGATACGCAGTATTTT; CDR3: CASSPWASTDTQYF
J: TRBJ1-1; V: TRBV6-5; size: few; D: TRBD1; DNA: TGTGCCAGCAGTTACCGACAGGGAAGGGCTGAAGCTTTCTTT; CDR3: CASSYRQGRAEAFF
J: TRBJ2-7; V: TRBV6-5; size: .; D: TRBD2; DNA: TGTGCCAGCAGTTACTCGAGAGGCAGGGAGGGCGAGCAGTACTTC; CDR3: CASSYSRGREGEQYF
J: TRBJ1-6; V: TRBV5-1; size: many; D: .; DNA: TGCGCCAGCAGCTTGGTTGCAGATTCTAATTCACCCCTCCACTTT; CDR3: CASSLVADSNSPLHF
J: TRBJ2-7; V: TRBV29-1; size: many; D: .; DNA: TGCAGCGTTGTCGACTCCTACGAGCAGTACTTC; CDR3: CSVVDSYEQYF
J: TRBJ1-2; V: TRBV6-5; size: many; D: .; DNA: TGTGCCAGCAGTTACTCGCCCAGGCCCCAATATGGCTACACCTTC; CDR3: CASSYSPRPQYGYTF
J: TRBJ2-3; V: TRBV20-1; size: many; D: .; DNA: TGCAGTGCTATGCCCGGAGGCAACACAGATACGCAGTATTTT; CDR3: CSAMPGGNTDTQYF
J: TRBJ2-2; V: TRBV27; size: few; D: .; DNA: TGTGCCAGCAGTTTACCCAATGCAGAGGGTGGAAGCACCGGGGAGCTGTTTTTT; CDR3: CASSLPNAEGGSTGELFF
J: TRBJ2-1; V: TRBV10-1; size: .; D: .; DNA: TGCGCCAGCAGTGGTCGGCAGGGTTGGCCCAATGAGCAGTTCTTC; CDR3: CASSGRQGWPNEQFF
J: TRBJ2-1; V: TRBV14; size: many; D: .; DNA: TGTGCCAGCAGCCCCGTTGCCGGAGCTAGACCGGGATCCTACAATGAGCAGTTCTTC; CDR3: CASSPVAGARPGSYNEQFF
J: TRBJ2-6; V: TRBV6-4; size: .; D: TRBD1; DNA: TGTGCCAGCAGCCCAGGGACAGGGGCTGGGGCCAACGTCCTGACTTTC; CDR3: CASSPGTGAGANVLTF
J: TRBJ2-5; V: TRBV7-9; size: few; D: TRBD2; DNA: TGTGCCAGGCAAGCGGGAGGGCAGGAGACCCAGTACTTC; CDR3: CARQAGGQETQYF
J: TRBJ2-3; V: TRBV7-9; size: .; D: TRBD2; DNA: TGTGCCAGCAGCATGGGACTAGCGGGAACAGATACGCAGTATTTT; CDR3: CASSMGLAGTDTQYF
J: TRBJ2-1; V: TRBV5-8; size: many; D: TRBD2; DNA: TGTGCCAGCAGCCACTTAGGGACTAGCGGGAGATTCAATGAGCAGTTCTTC; CDR3: CASSHLGTSGRFNEQFF
J: TRBJ2-7; V: TRBV20-1; size: .; D: TRBD2; DNA: TGCAGTGCTGACCCCGGGACTAGCGGTTACGAGCAGTACTTC; CDR3: CSADPGTSGYEQYF
J: TRBJ1-6; V: TRBV27; size: .; D: TRBD1; DNA: TGTGCCAGCAGTTTAAGGGGGCTCAGCTCCTATAATTCACCCCTCCACTTT; CDR3: CASSLRGLSSYNSPLHF
J: TRBJ1-2; V: TRBV6-1; size: few; D: .; DNA: TGTGCCAGCAGTCCAGGGTCTACTAACTATGGCTACACCTTC; CDR3: CASSPGSTNYGYTF
J: TRBJ2-2; V: TRBV28; size: few; D: .; DNA: TGTGCCAGCAGACGACACCCCGGGGAGCTGTTTTTT; CDR3: CASRRHPGELFF
J: TRBJ1-1; V: TRBV20-1; size: many; D: .; DNA: TGCAGTGCTAGAGGCCGACGGGACCTTGAAGCTTTCTTT; CDR3: CSARGRRDLEAFF
J: TRBJ1-3; V: TRBV7-2; size: .; D: .; DNA: TGTGCCAGCAGCTTAGGTCCCTCCTCTGGAAACACCATATATTTT; CDR3: CASSLGPSSGNTIYF
J: TRBJ2-7; V: TRBV12-3/TRBV12-4; size: .; D: TRBD2; DNA: TGTGCCAGCAGTTTAACGAGTCGGGCAGGCGGGAGTAGGTACGAGCAGTACTTC; CDR3: CASSLTSRAGGSRYEQYF
J: TRBJ2-1; V: TRBV20-1; size: .; D: TRBD1; DNA: TGCAGTGCCGCGACAGGGGACAATGAGCAGTTCTTC; CDR3: CSAATGDNEQFF
J: TRBJ2-1; V: TRBV7-9; size: few; D: .; DNA: TGTGCCAGCAGGGGGCCTTACAATGAGCAGTTCTTC; CDR3: CASRGPYNEQFF
J: TRBJ2-2; V: TRBV6-6; size: .; D: .; DNA: TGTGCCAGCAGTTACTCGCGACCACGAGGCACCGGGGAGCTGTTTTTT; CDR3: CASSYSRPRGTGELFF
J: TRBJ1-2; V: TRBV27; size: many; D: .; DNA: TGTGCCAGCAGCTACGCTGGACAGATTAACTATGGCTACACCTTC; CDR3: CASSYAGQINYGYTF
J: TRBJ1-4; V: TRBV28; size: many; D: .; DNA: TGTGCCAGCAGGGTACAGGGAGCGGGTGAAAAACTGTTTTTT; CDR3: CASRVQGAGEKLFF
J: TRBJ2-1; V: TRBV20-1; size: few; D: .; DNA: TGCAGTGCCTCGGGACGGAAAGTTTACAATGAGCAGTTCTTC; CDR3: CSASGRKVYNEQFF